The rows below give T cell receptor beta chains drawn from one sample of a study of beta chain features in type 1 diabetes. Clones were sequenced by immunoSEQ multiplex PCR, and TCRdb holds only the in-frame ones, with some missing. Among roughly 14,000 clones listed, roughly 60% were seen once. Sequenced sample: stem cell memory CD4+ T cells from blood. The origin of the receptors is a young woman with type 1 diabetes. Each CDR3 is given without its conserved first and last residue.

J gene,V gene,CDR3 protein
TRBJ1-2,TRBV7-9,ASSGLLVGDTYYGYT
TRBJ2-2,TRBV4-3,ASSQGQARDTGELF
TRBJ1-1,TRBV29-1,SVRGQGNTEAF
TRBJ1-6,TRBV29-1,SVALGGNSPLH
TRBJ1-1,TRBV7-8,ASSPVQGNTEAF
TRBJ2-2,TRBV4-3,ASSQDPDRESGTGELF
TRBJ2-2,TRBV7-2,ASSLVGASGTVTGELF
TRBJ2-5,TRBV5-5,ASSWGNGGGVRETQY
TRBJ2-3,TRBV7-9,ASSLAGGATDTQY
TRBJ1-2,TRBV19,ASSTQGNYGYT
TRBJ2-3,TRBV7-9,ASSLGTVSTDTQY
TRBJ1-2,TRBV19,ASKSTETDYGYT
TRBJ2-1,TRBV4-3,ASSQDPSGGGYNEQF
TRBJ2-3,TRBV7-6,ASSLGGRGSTDTQY
TRBJ2-3,TRBV7-2,ASSRGGAVDTQY
TRBJ2-7,TRBV5-1,ASSLAPGTGYEQY
TRBJ2-7,TRBV20-1,SAADYEQY
TRBJ1-1,TRBV18,ASSSEIGQGAEAF
TRBJ2-6,TRBV15,ATSRSQQGAGANVLT
TRBJ1-5,TRBV4-1,ASSQEGGFVSIGNQPQH
TRBJ1-5,TRBV7-2,ASSPRTGEQPQH
TRBJ1-1,TRBV7-2,ASSRDRNTEAF
TRBJ2-1,TRBV19,ASSILSGYNEQF
TRBJ2-3,TRBV6-6,ASKDRGKDTQY
TRBJ1-1,TRBV7-8,ASSPSGTEAF
TRBJ2-3,TRBV18,ASSPLDRGGSTDTQY
TRBJ1-5,TRBV28,ASSSPGTGHQPQH
TRBJ2-7,TRBV7-9,ASRPPGASVEQY
TRBJ2-5,TRBV5-1,ASSPRDGGAEETQY
TRBJ2-7,TRBV11-2,ASSPQGGSRYEQY
TRBJ1-2,TRBV20-1,SAMGQIVYT
TRBJ2-3,TRBV5-1,ASMQSTDTQY
TRBJ2-7,TRBV7-2,ASSLGPNYEQY
TRBJ2-7,TRBV7-2,ASTVDTGSSYEQY
TRBJ2-1,TRBV29-1,SVDPGNEQF
TRBJ1-2,TRBV19,ATAGRGPYGYT
TRBJ1-5,TRBV21-1,ASSKGKRRQALNQPQH
TRBJ2-6,TRBV2,ASSEFDSFGANVLT
TRBJ1-1,TRBV27,ASRAMGGDTEAF
TRBJ2-1,TRBV14,ASSQVTGGTYNEQF
TRBJ2-2,TRBV4-1,ASSPRRSGQNTGELF
TRBJ2-1,TRBV5-1,ASSLQLAGSSYEQF
TRBJ2-7,TRBV25-1,ASSDSGPGRGEQY
TRBJ2-7,TRBV19,ASNPGTSSYEQY
TRBJ2-1,TRBV27,ASSSPLTSGGFHEQF
TRBJ1-3,TRBV7-9,ASSSRQGNGNTIY
TRBJ2-3,TRBV7-2,ASSARLASGRDTQY
TRBJ2-1,TRBV6-1,ASSVREGLIREQF
TRBJ2-5,TRBV19,ASSIPSPSPGGKETQY
TRBJ2-7,TRBV7-8,ASSLVVAYEQY
TRBJ2-7,TRBV7-2,ASSLALRSYEQY
TRBJ1-6,TRBV5-4,ASSLGGSSPLH
TRBJ2-5,TRBV5-4,ASTPPGSSGETQY